The 23 T cell receptor beta chains below all came from one sample that was sequenced in a study of CD8 T cells in Susac syndrome. About 0.5 to 1 ug RNA was reverse transcribed with random hexamers. MiXCR was run by TCRdb on the immunoSEQ multiplex PCR reads, yielding one entry per CDR3 protein. This sample has roughly 150,000 distinct CDR3 sequences, with roughly 96% found just once. Sequencing was carried out using CD8+ T cells from PBMCs. These receptors were obtained from a human donor with multiple sclerosis.

V usage is TRBV30 and J usage is TRBJ1-2; D uncertain. CDR1 and CDR2 (germline): GTSNPN, SVGIG (reference sequence). Trimming took off 2 bases at V and 2 bases at J, with 9 bases between the two ends. This CDR3 contains 13 residues. CDR3 in DNA: TGTGCCTGGAGTTTCGAAAAAAACTATGGCTACACCTTC. Amino acids: CAWSFEKNYGYTF.

This clonotype was detected once. This chain joins TRBV6-5 and TRBJ1-3; D call uncertain. The CDR3 is 15 amino acids. V was trimmed by 0 bases and J by 0 bases, leaving 6 bases between them. The V gene's germline CDR1 is MNHEY and CDR2 SVGAGI. CDR3 coding DNA: TGTGCCAGCAGTTACTCGAGGGACTCTGGAAACACCATATATTTT. This codes for CASSYSRDSGNTIYF.

This clonotype was detected only once. The junction and the germline gene differ at one end; a read error may be behind it. The CDR3 DNA follows: TGTGCCAGCAGTTTAGGGACTGGGACAGGGGATGGCTACACCTTC. Translated: CASSLGTGTGDGYTF. This chain uses TRBV7-8 with TRBJ1-2; 10 nucleotides match TRBD1. Per the germline V gene, CDR1 is SGHVS and CDR2 is FQNEAQ. The CDR3 loop spans 15 amino acids.

This chain uses TRBV11-2 with TRBJ2-7; D gene unclear. The germline V and J ends were trimmed by 0 bases and 2 bases, with 5 bases remaining between them. CDR3 length equals 13 residues. Per germline, CDR1 SGHAT and CDR2 FQNNGV. The CDR3 loop is CASSLESAYEQYF. The CDR3 coding sequence is TGTGCCAGCAGCTTAGAATCGGCCTACGAGCAGTACTTC. The entire variable domain, with the rest obtained from reference TRBV11-2 and TRBJ2-7, is as follows: EAGVAQSPRYKIIEKRQSVAFWCNPISGHATLYWYQQILGQGPKLLIQFQNNGVVDDSQLPKDRFSAERLKGVDSTLKIQPAKLEDSAVYLCASSLESAYEQYFGPGTRLTVT.

The chain has TRBV7-8 and TRBJ2-1; TRBD2 matches at 12 bases. J lost 7 bases, V lost 5 bases, and 6 bases had no gene match. In germline, CDR1 is SGHVS, CDR2 FQNEAQ. The CDR3 is made up of 15 amino acids. CDR3 bases: TGTGCCAGCAGCCTCGGGACTAGCGGGCGTAATGAGCAGTTCTTC. Translating it yields CASSLGTSGRNEQFF.

The chain joins TRBV9 to TRBJ1-1; tentatively, D is TRBD1 (6 bases). This CDR3 region has 15 residues. Deletions cut 2 bases from V and 1 base from J, with 12 bases between. Per germline, CDR1 SGDLS and CDR2 YYNGEE. In DNA form, the CDR3 reads TGTGCCAGCAGCGTCGAGTGGGGGGCGAACACTGAAGCTTTCTTT. Translating gives CASSVEWGANTEAFF.

The CDR3 spells CAWSLDRTYNSPLHF. DNA of the CDR3: TGTGCCTGGAGTTTGGACAGGACTTATAATTCACCCCTCCACTTT. The chain combines TRBV30 with TRBJ1-6; 7 bases align to TRBD1. This CDR3 contains 15 residues. From germline, CDR1 is GTSNPN and CDR2 SVGIG (reference sequence). The V and J ends lost 2 bases and 4 bases, in that order; junction bases with no gene match: 5.

The chain uses TRBV6-1 and TRBJ2-5, with a possible D match to TRBD1 (6 bases). The CDR3 has 16 amino acids. The germline V and J ends were trimmed by 5 bases and 0 bases, with 16 bases remaining between them. Per the germline V gene, CDR1 is MNHNS and CDR2 is SASEGT. The CDR3 DNA sequence: TGTGCCAGCAGTCCCGGAACAGGGATACACCAAGAGACCCAGTACTTC. Amino acid sequence: CASSPGTGIHQETQYF.

V usage is TRBV25-1 and J usage is TRBJ1-1; D may be TRBD1 (6 bases). This CDR3 is built from 15 residues. From germline, CDR1 is MGHDK and CDR2 SYGVNS. V was clipped by 1 base and J by 4 bases, with 13 bases between them. Written as DNA, the CDR3 is TGTGCCAGCAGTGAATTAAACCCCAGGGGCACTGAAGCTTTCTTT. The encoded protein is CASSELNPRGTEAFF.

The V gene is TRBV25-1, the J gene TRBJ2-3; TRBD1 is a possible D gene (6 bases). This CDR3 comprises 17 residues. V dropped 3 bases and J dropped 4 bases, with 20 bases sitting between them. Germline V gene data show CDR1 as MGHDK and CDR2 as SYGVNS. CDR3 loop: CASSEGWQGLRADTQYF. The CDR3 DNA reads TGTGCCAGCAGTGAGGGGTGGCAGGGGCTACGCGCAGATACGCAGTATTTT.

V and J are TRBV4-2 and TRBJ2-5, with D uncertain. Germline values: CDR1 LGHNA, CDR2 YNFKEQ. V was trimmed by 1 base and J by 5 bases, leaving 5 bases between them. The CDR3 extends over 12 amino acids. CDR3 protein: CASSQGDETQYF. As DNA, the CDR3 is TGTGCCAGCAGCCAAGGAGACGAGACCCAGTACTTC.

The chain links TRBV4-1 to TRBJ2-2; 8 bases are shared with TRBD1. The ends lost 0 bases at V and 4 bases at J; junction bases unmatched: 10. CDR1 and CDR2 (germline): MGHRA, YSYEKL. The CDR3 is 18 residues long. CDR3 in DNA: TGCGCCAGCAGCCAAGATGGGAAAAGGACAGGGCTCACCGGGGAGCTGTTTTTT. It encodes CASSQDGKRTGLTGELFF.

V and J are TRBV2 and TRBJ2-5; D not certain. V was pared by 7 bases and J by 2 bases, with 2 bases between. CDR1 is SNHLY and CDR2 is FYNNEI in the germline V gene. The length of the CDR3 is 10 residues. DNA of the CDR3: TGTGCCAGCATTCAAGAGACCCAGTACTTC. Its protein is CASIQETQYF.

The V call is TRBV4-1, the J call TRBJ2-1, with D uncertain. The V gene's germline CDR1 is MGHRA and CDR2 YSYEKL. V was shortened by 0 bases and J by 13 bases, with 16 bases between the two germline ends. CDR3 length equals 14 residues. The CDR3 reads CASSQERQTVGQFF. DNA of the CDR3: TGCGCCAGCAGCCAAGAAAGGCAAACGGTGGGACAGTTCTTC.

V usage is TRBV5-6 and J usage is TRBJ2-1; tentatively, D is TRBD2 (6 bases). The CDR3 totals 14 residues. V dropped 3 bases and J dropped 8 bases, with 15 bases sitting between them. Germline CDR1 and CDR2: SGHDT and YYEEEE. The CDR3 DNA follows: TGTGCCAGCAGCTCGGATGGGGGGAGACATGAGCAGTTCTTC. This codes for CASSSDGGRHEQFF.

This chain uses TRBV2 with TRBJ1-5; 7 bases are shared with TRBD1. CDR1 is SNHLY, CDR2 FYNNEI, per germline. The J segment lost 1 base and the V segment lost 1 base, leaving 1 base of the junction unmatched. This CDR3 comprises 15 residues. This CDR3 reads CASSEGRGSNQPQHF. The CDR3 DNA is TGTGCCAGCAGTGAAGGCAGGGGGAGCAATCAGCCCCAGCATTTT. Full variable domain (rest looked up from reference TRBV2 and TRBJ1-5): EPEVTQTPSHQVTQMGQEVILRCVPISNHLYFYWYRQILGQKVEFLVSFYNNEISEKSEIFDDQFSVERPDGSNFTLKIRSTKLEDSAMYFCASSEGRGSNQPQHFGDGTRLSIL.

V gene TRBV3-1 combines with J gene TRBJ2-1, with a tentative D call TRBD1 (5 bases). This CDR3 has 16 residues. Per the germline V gene, CDR1 is LGHDT and CDR2 is YNNKEL (reference sequence). The germline V and J ends were trimmed by 1 base and 8 bases, with 18 bases remaining between them. In DNA form, the CDR3 reads TGTGCCAGCAGCCAAGCCTCTGACAGCCTGCGCGATGAGCAGTTCTTC. It codes for CASSQASDSLRDEQFF.

The chain recombines TRBV6-4 with TRBJ2-3; no firm D call. Per the germline V gene, CDR1 is MRHNA and CDR2 is SNTAGT. The length of the CDR3 is 14 residues. V lost 2 bases, J lost 2 bases, and 8 bases lay in between. As DNA, the CDR3 is TGTGCCAGCAGTGACGGCGTCTACACAGATACGCAGTATTTT. It translates to CASSDGVYTDTQYF.

The V and J genes are TRBV18 and TRBJ1-4; D is perhaps TRBD1 (5 bases). The germline CDR1 and CDR2 sequences are KGHSH and LQKENI. V gave up 3 bases and J gave up 5 bases, with 13 bases separating them. CDR3 length: 15 residues. CDR3 nucleotides: TGTGCCAGCTCACCGGCGGCAGGGCAAAATGAAAAACTGTTTTTT. Protein product: CASSPAAGQNEKLFF.

This chain uses TRBV9 with TRBJ2-1, with a tentative D call TRBD2 (6 bases). Germline CDR1 and CDR2: SGDLS and YYNGEE. The CDR3 is made up of 13 amino acids. Trimming shortened V by 3 bases and J by 11 bases, and 15 bases separated the two germline ends. CDR3 loop: CASSDVEGVKQFF. As DNA, the CDR3 is TGTGCCAGCAGCGACGTGGAGGGAGTAAAGCAGTTCTTC. The entire variable domain, with the rest obtained from reference TRBV9 and TRBJ2-1, is as follows: DSGVTQTPKHLITATGQRVTLRCSPRSGDLSVYWYQQSLDQGLQFLIQYYNGEERAKGNILERFSAQQFPDLHSELNLSSLELGDSALYFCASSDVEGVKQFFGPGTRLTVL.

The rearrangement links TRBV27 to TRBJ2-2; possibly TRBD1 for D (5 bases). The CDR3 loop spans 14 amino acids. Germline CDR1 reads MNHEY; CDR2 reads SMNVEV (reference sequence). V was trimmed by 4 bases and J by 3 bases, leaving 9 bases between them. The CDR3 DNA is TGTGCCAGCAGTTGGGGCCCTGACACCGGGGAGCTGTTTTTT. Amino acids: CASSWGPDTGELFF.

The V and J genes are TRBV29-1 and TRBJ2-3; D unclear. Trimming removed 3 bases at V and 6 bases at J, with 10 bases between. There are 12 residues in the CDR3. Germline loops: CDR1 SQVTM, CDR2 ANQGSEA. CDR3 amino acids: CSVEGYPDTQYF. The CDR3 region has the DNA TGCAGCGTTGAGGGTTACCCCGATACGCAGTATTTT.

The chain couples TRBV7-9 to TRBJ2-1, with D perhaps matching TRBD2 (6 bases). The CDR3 loop spans 14 amino acids. Germline V lookup: CDR1 SEHNR, CDR2 FQNEAQ (reference sequence). V was clipped by 6 bases and J by 4 bases, with 13 bases between them. As DNA, the CDR3 is TGTGCCAGCAGACGGCGGGACGGATACAATGAGCAGTTCTTC. Translating gives CASRRRDGYNEQFF.